This T cell receptor (beta chain) was sequenced during a study of blood T cell repertoires in COVID-19. Study-level information: Sources were T cells, B-cell-depleted T cells, or PBMCs; the material itself was cDNA or gDNA.

Per the original methods: How many nucleated cells were present was estimated from reference gene primer amplification. The method was immunoSEQ multiplex PCR; TCRdb's version includes in-frame clones alone and lacks a portion of them. V and J calls and clone size are as listed in that table; D and trimming were resolved from the DNA. The data contain about 240,000 clones, about 80% of them singletons. Trimming cost V 4 bases and J 1 base, with 8 bases left between them. In germline, CDR1 is SGHVS, CDR2 FQNEAQ. The CDR3 contains 14 residues. This chain uses TRBV7-8 with TRBJ2-4; D might be TRBD1 (5 bases). The specimen was peripheral blood. This TCR was sampled from a man under 40 who had recovered from COVID-19. CDR3 sequence (DNA): TGTGCCAGCAGCTGGTCAGGGGCCAAAAACATTCAGTACTTC. Translating it yields CASSWSGAKNIQYF.